The rows below give T cell receptor beta chains drawn from one sample of a study of Ad26.COV2.S vaccination and SARS-CoV-2 variants. Using immunoSEQ multiplex PCR, the repertoire was profiled, and TCRdb retains in-frame clones only, with some absent. The sample carries fewer than 900,000 clones, 89% recorded once. Sequences were derived from peripheral blood, sampled in a trial of Ad26.COV2.S vaccine versus placebo. Receptor source: a person between 18 and 65 years old who received the Ad26.COV2.S COVID-19 vaccine or a placebo. CDR3s include the opening cysteine and the closing phenylalanine or tryptophan. D genes are given only for firm matches. The size of a clone is reported for some rows only, either as once, few or many, or as a class for expanded clones.

TRBD1	TRBJ1-3	-	TRBV19	CASRGQGSSGNTIYF	TGTGCCAGTAGGGGACAGGGGAGCTCTGGAAACACCATATATTTT
-	TRBJ1-6	-	TRBV2	CASLLDSPLHF	TGTGCCTCGCTATTGGATTCACCCCTCCACTTT
-	TRBJ1-1	-	TRBV6-2/TRBV6-3	CASSVPGRTEAFF	TGTGCCAGCAGTGTCCCGGGGCGGACTGAAGCTTTCTTT
TRBD2	TRBJ2-5	-	TRBV20-1	CSASKASGGGQETQYF	TGCAGTGCTAGTAAGGCTAGCGGGGGGGGACAAGAGACCCAGTACTTC
-	TRBJ1-5	-	TRBV7-9	CASSLGRGSNQPQHF	TGTGCCAGCAGCTTAGGCAGGGGAAGCAATCAGCCCCAGCATTTT
-	TRBJ1-3	-	TRBV7-7	CASSSGDGNTIYF	TGTGCCAGCAGCTCCGGGGATGGAAACACCATATATTTT
-	TRBJ1-4	-	TRBV10-3	CAIRRQEDEKLFF	TGTGCCATCCGGAGACAGGAAGATGAAAAACTGTTTTTT
-	TRBJ2-7	once	TRBV6-5	CASSLTAYEQYF	TGTGCCAGCAGCTTGACAGCCTACGAGCAGTACTTC
-	TRBJ1-4	once	TRBV27	CASRGTAGGEKLFF	TGTGCCAGCAGGGGAACGGCAGGAGGAGAAAAACTGTTTTTT
-	TRBJ1-4	-	TRBV4-2	CASSQAEKLFF	TGTGCCAGCAGCCAAGCTGAAAAACTGTTTTTT
TRBD1	TRBJ2-2	-	TRBV18	CASSPSGQPQSGELFF	TGTGCCAGCTCACCGTCGGGACAGCCCCAATCCGGGGAGCTGTTTTTT
TRBD1	TRBJ1-2	-	TRBV5-6	CASSLGTGNLGYTF	TGTGCCAGCAGCTTGGGGACAGGGAATCTTGGCTACACCTTC
TRBD2	TRBJ2-1	-	TRBV7-8	CASSLVGGLNNEQFF	TGTGCCAGCAGCCTCGTGGGGGGACTAAACAATGAGCAGTTCTTC
-	TRBJ2-7	-	TRBV5-1	CASSHSTSLAYEQYF	TGCGCCAGCAGCCATTCTACTAGCCTCGCCTACGAGCAGTACTTC
TRBD1	TRBJ1-2	once	TRBV6-5	CASTGTGYGYTF	TGTGCCAGCACCGGGACAGGGTATGGCTACACCTTC
-	TRBJ2-7	-	TRBV18	CASSSLLEQYF	TGTGCCAGCTCCTCCCTTTTGGAGCAGTACTTC
-	TRBJ1-6	once	TRBV2	CASKGQVNSPLHF	TGTGCCAGCAAGGGGCAGGTTAATTCACCCCTCCACTTT
TRBD1	TRBJ1-5	-	TRBV27	CASSFGTENQPQHF	TGTGCCAGCAGTTTTGGGACAGAAAATCAGCCCCAGCATTTT
TRBD2	TRBJ2-1	-	TRBV4-1	CASSPGRPGLAEGREQFF	TGCGCCAGCAGCCCGGGACGGCCGGGACTAGCGGAGGGGAGGGAGCAGTTCTTC
-	TRBJ1-2	-	TRBV6-1	CASSELSGYTF	TGTGCCAGCAGTGAGTTATCTGGCTACACCTTC
TRBD1	TRBJ2-7	-	TRBV5-1	CASSVGQGGEQYF	TGCGCCAGCAGCGTGGGACAGGGGGGCGAGCAGTACTTC
-	TRBJ2-1	-	TRBV2	CASSDKGLYNEQFF	TGTGCCAGCAGTGACAAGGGTCTTTACAATGAGCAGTTCTTC
TRBD2	TRBJ2-3	-	TRBV9	CARNEAGTSGRKYGEVSDTQYF	TGTGCCAGAAACGAAGCCGGTACTAGCGGGAGGAAATATGGGGAGGTGTCAGATACGCAGTATTTT
TRBD2	TRBJ2-2	-	TRBV15	CATSRDFTSGNTGELFF	TGTGCCACCAGCAGAGATTTCACTAGCGGGAACACCGGGGAGCTGTTTTTT
-	TRBJ2-1	-	TRBV6-5	CASSYLRYEQFF	TGTGCCAGCAGTTACTTAAGGTATGAGCAGTTCTTC
-	TRBJ2-7	-	TRBV4-1	CASSHAGRYEQYF	TGCGCCAGCAGCCATGCCGGGCGCTACGAGCAGTACTTC
-	TRBJ2-2	-	TRBV27	CASRPDRILAGELFF	TGTGCCAGCAGGCCTGACAGGATTTTGGCCGGGGAGCTGTTTTTT
TRBD1	TRBJ2-2	few	TRBV6-6	CASSIQGAGELFF	TGTGCCAGCAGTATTCAGGGGGCCGGGGAGCTGTTTTTT
-	TRBJ1-1	-	TRBV30	CAWSVAGNTEAFF	TGTGCCTGGAGTGTCGCGGGGAACACTGAAGCTTTCTTT
TRBD1	TRBJ2-7	-	TRBV7-2	CASSLFPPGQGAHEQYF	TGTGCCAGCAGCTTATTCCCACCGGGACAGGGGGCCCACGAGCAGTACTTC
-	TRBJ1-3	-	TRBV6-5	CASSYGQGSGNTIYF	TGTGCCAGCAGTTACGGGCAGGGGTCTGGAAACACCATATATTTT
-	TRBJ2-7	-	TRBV27	CASSSLNGLGDQQYF	TGTGCCAGCAGTTCCCTTAACGGACTCGGTGATCAGCAGTACTTC
-	TRBJ2-7	-	TRBV7-2	CASSLAGQPYEQYF	TGTGCCAGCAGCTTAGCTGGCCAACCCTACGAGCAGTACTTC
-	TRBJ1-1	-	TRBV2	CASSEVGIGNTEAFF	TGTGCCAGCAGTGAAGTTGGGATTGGGAACACTGAAGCTTTCTTT
-	TRBJ1-2	-	TRBV9	CASSASGFGYTF	TGTGCCAGCAGCGCCTCAGGGTTTGGCTACACCTTC